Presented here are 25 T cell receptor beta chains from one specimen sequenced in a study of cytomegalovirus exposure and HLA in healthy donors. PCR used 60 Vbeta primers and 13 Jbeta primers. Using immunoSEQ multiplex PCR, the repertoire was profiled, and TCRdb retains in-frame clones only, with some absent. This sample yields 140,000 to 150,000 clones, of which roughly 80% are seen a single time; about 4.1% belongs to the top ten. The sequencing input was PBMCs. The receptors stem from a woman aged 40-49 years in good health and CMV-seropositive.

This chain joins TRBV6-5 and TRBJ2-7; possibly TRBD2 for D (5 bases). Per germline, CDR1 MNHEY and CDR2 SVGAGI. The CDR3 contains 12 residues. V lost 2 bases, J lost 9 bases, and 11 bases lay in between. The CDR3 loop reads CASSYREGPQYF. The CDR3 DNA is TGTGCCAGCAGTTACCGTGAGGGTCCGCAGTACTTC.

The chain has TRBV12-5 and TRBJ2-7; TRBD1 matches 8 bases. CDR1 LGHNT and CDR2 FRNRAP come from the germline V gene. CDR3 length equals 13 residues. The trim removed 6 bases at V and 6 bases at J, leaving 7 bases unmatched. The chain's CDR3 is CASGPDRGGEQYF. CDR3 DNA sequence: TGTGCTAGTGGGCCAGACAGGGGCGGCGAGCAGTACTTC. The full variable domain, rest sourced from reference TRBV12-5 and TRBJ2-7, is DARVTQTPRHKVTEMGQEVTMRCQPILGHNTVFWYRQTMMQGLELLAYFRNRAPLDDSGMPKDRFSAEMPDATLATLKIQPSEPRDSAVYFCASGPDRGGEQYFGPGTRLTVT.

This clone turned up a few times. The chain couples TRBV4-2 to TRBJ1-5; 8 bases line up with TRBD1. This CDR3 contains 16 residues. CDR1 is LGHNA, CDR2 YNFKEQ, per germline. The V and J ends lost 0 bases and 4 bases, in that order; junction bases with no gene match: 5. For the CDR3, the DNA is TGTGCCAGCAGCCAAGACCCTCAGGGGGCTAATCAGCCCCAGCATTTT. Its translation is CASSQDPQGANQPQHF.

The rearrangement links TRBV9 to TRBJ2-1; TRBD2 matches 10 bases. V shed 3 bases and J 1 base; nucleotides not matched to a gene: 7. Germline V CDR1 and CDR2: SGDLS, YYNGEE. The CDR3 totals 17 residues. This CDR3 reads CASSADSGGASYNEQFF. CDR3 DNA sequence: TGTGCCAGCAGCGCTGACAGCGGGGGGGCTTCCTACAATGAGCAGTTCTTC.

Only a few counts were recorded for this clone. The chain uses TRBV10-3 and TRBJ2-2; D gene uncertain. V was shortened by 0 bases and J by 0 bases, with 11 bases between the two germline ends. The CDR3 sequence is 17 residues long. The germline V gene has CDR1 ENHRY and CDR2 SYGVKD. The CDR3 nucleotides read TGTGCCATCAGTGAGTCGATTGTCGCAGCGAACACCGGGGAGCTGTTTTTT. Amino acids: CAISESIVAANTGELFF.

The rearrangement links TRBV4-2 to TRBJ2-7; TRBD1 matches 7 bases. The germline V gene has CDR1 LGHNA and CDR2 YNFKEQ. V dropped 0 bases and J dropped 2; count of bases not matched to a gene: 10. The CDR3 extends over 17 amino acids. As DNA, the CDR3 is TGTGCCAGCAGCCAAGACCCGACAGGGAGCGCCCCCTACGAGCAGTACTTC. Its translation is CASSQDPTGSAPYEQYF.

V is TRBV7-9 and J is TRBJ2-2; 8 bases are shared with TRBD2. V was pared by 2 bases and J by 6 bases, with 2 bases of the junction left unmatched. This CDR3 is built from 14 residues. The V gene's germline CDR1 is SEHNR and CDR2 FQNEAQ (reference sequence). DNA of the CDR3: TGTGCCAGCAGCTTATCAGCGGGAGCCGGGGAGCTGTTTTTT. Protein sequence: CASSLSAGAGELFF.

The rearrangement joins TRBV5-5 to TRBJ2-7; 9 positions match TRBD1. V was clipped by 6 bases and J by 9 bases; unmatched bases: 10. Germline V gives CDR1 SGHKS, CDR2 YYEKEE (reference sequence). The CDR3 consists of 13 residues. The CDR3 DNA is TGTGCCAGCAACCGGGACAGGGCTATTCGGCAGTACTTC. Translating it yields CASNRDRAIRQYF.

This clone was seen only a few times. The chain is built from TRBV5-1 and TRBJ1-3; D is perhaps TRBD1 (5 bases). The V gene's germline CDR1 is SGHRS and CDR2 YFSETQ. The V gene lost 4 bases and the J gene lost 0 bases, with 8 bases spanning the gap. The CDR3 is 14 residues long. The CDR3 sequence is CASSVDSSGNTIYF. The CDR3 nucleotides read TGCGCCAGCAGCGTCGACAGCTCTGGAAACACCATATATTTT.

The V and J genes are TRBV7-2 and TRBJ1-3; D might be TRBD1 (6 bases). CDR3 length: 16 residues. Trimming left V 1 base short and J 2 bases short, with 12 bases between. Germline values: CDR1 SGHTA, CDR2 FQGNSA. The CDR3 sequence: CASSLVSRTAGNTIYF. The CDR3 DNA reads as TGTGCCAGCAGCTTAGTCTCCCGGACAGCTGGAAACACCATATATTTT.

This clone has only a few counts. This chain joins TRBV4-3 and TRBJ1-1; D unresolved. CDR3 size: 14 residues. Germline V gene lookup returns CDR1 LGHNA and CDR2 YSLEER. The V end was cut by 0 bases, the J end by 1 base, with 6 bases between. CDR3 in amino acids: CASSQERRNTEAFF. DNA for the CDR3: TGCGCCAGCAGCCAAGAACGGAGGAACACTGAAGCTTTCTTT.

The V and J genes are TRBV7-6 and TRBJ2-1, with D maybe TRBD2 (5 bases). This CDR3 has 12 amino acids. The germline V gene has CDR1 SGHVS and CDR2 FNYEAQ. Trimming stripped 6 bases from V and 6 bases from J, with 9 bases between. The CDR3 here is CASSQRLNEQFF. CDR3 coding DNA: TGTGCCAGCAGTCAGCGGCTCAATGAGCAGTTCTTC.

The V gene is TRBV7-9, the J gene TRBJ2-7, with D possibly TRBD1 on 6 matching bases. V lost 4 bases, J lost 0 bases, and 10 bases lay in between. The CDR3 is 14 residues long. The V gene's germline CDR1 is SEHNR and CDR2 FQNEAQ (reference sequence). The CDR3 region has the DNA TGTGCCAGCAGCTCCTGGGACAACTCCTACGAGCAGTACTTC. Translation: CASSSWDNSYEQYF.

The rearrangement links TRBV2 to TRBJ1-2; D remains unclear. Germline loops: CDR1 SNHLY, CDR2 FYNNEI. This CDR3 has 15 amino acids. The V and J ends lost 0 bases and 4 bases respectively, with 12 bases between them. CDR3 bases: TGTGCCAGCAGTGAAGCGCGGGCCCCTCCCTATGGCTACACCTTC. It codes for CASSEARAPPYGYTF.

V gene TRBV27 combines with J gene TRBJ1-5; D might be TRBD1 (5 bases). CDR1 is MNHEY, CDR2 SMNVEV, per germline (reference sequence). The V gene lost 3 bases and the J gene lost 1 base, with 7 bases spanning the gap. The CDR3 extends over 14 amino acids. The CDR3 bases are TGTGCCAGCAGTTTCGGGGGAAGCAATCAGCCCCAGCATTTT. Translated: CASSFGGSNQPQHF.

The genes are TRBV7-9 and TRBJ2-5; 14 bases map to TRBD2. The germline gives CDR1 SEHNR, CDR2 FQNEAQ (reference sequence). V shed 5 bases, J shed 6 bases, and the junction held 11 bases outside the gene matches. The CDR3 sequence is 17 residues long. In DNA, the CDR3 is TGTGCCAGCAGCCTCCCGGGACTAGCGGGAGTTTCGAAGACCCAGTACTTC. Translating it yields CASSLPGLAGVSKTQYF.

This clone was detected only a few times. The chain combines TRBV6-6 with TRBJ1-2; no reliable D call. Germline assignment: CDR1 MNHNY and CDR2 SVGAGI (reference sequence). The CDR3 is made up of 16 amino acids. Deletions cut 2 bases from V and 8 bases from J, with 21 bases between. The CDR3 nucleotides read TGTGCCAGCAGTTACCAACGGAGTTCGAATTATCCCGGCTACACCTTC. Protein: CASSYQRSSNYPGYTF.

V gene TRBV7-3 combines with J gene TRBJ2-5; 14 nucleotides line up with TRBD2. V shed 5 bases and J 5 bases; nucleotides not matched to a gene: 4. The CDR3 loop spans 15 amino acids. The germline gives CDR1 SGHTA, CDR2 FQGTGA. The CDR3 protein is CASSQGLAGVETQYF. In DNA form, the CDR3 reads TGTGCCAGCAGCCAGGGACTAGCGGGGGTTGAGACCCAGTACTTC.

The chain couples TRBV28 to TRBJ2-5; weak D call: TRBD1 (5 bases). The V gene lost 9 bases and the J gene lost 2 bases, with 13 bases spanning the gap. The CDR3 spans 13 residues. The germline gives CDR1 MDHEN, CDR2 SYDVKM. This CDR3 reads CASLRAGQETQYF. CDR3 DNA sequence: TGTGCCAGTCTTAGGGCAGGGCAAGAGACCCAGTACTTC.

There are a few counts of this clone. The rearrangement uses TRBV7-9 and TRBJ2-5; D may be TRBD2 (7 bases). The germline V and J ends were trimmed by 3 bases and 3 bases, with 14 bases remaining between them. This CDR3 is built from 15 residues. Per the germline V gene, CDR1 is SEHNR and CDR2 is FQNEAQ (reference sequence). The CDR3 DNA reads TGTGCCAGCAGCTTTCTACAGGGAGGGGAAGAGACCCAGTACTTC. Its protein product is CASSFLQGGEETQYF.

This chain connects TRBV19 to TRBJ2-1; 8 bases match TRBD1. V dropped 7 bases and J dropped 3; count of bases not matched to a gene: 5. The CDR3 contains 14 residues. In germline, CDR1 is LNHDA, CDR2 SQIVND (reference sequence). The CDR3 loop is CASTHRGVYNEQFF. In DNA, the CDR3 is TGTGCCAGTACCCACAGGGGGGTCTACAATGAGCAGTTCTTC.

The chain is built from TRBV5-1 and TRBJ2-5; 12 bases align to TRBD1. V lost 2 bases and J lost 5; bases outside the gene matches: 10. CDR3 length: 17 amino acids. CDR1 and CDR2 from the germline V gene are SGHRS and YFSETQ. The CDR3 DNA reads TGCGCCAGCAGCTTTCCGGGACAGGGGGCTTTCACGGAGACCCAGTACTTC. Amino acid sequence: CASSFPGQGAFTETQYF.

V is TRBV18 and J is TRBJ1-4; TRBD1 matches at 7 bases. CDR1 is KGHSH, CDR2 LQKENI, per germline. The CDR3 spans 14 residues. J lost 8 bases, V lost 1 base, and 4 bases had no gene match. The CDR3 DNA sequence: TGTGCCAGCTCACCACAGGGGGCGGAGGAAAAACTGTTTTTT. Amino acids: CASSPQGAEEKLFF.

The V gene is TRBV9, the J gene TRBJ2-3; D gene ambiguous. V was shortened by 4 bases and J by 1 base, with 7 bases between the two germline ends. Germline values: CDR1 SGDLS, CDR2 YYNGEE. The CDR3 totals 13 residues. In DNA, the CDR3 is TGTGCCAGCAGCTTTACAGGCACAGATACGCAGTATTTT. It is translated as CASSFTGTDTQYF.

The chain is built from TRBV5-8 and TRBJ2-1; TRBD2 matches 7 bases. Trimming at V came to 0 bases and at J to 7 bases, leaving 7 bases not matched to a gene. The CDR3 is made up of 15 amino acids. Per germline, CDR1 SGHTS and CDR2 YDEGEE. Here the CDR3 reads CASSLGGRGINEQFF. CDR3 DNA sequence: TGTGCCAGCAGCTTGGGTGGGCGGGGGATAAATGAGCAGTTCTTC.